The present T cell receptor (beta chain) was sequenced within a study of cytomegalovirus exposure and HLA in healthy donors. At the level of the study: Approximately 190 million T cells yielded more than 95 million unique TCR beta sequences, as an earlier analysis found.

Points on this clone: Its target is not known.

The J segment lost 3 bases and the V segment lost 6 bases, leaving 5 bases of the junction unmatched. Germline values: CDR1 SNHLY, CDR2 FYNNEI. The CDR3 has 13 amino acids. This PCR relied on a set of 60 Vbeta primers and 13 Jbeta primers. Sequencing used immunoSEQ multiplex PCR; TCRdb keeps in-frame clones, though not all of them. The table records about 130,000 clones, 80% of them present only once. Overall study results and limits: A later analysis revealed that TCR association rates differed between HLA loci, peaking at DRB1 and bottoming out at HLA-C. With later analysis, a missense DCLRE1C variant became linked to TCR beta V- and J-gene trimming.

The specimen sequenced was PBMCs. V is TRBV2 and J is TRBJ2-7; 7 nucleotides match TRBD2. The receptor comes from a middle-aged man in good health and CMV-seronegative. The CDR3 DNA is TGTGCCAGCAGGGTTCGCGGGGGCTACGAGCAGTACTTC. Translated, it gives CASRVRGGYEQYF.